The present T cell receptor (beta chain) was sequenced within a study of graft-versus-host responses after intestinal transplantation (dated by TCRdb to the early 2020s). About the investigation overall: Recipients received multivisceral, liver-intestinal, or isolated intestinal transplants. All recipients received anti-thymocyte globulin induction followed by maintenance tacrolimus and steroids for approximately 3 years. After intestinal transplantation, graft-versus-host and host-versus-graft alloreactive T cell clones in the graft, circulation and bone marrow were tracked using bulk TCR-beta CDR3 sequencing. Alloreactive clones were identified by sequencing pre-transplant mixed lymphocyte reaction products and comparing these products with unstimulated pre-transplant donor and recipient T cells. The cohort enrolled under 30 intestinal transplant recipients, one of whom was a retransplant, and a few patients without pretransplant specimens were excluded. Donor T cell macrochimerism was defined as a peak of at least 4% donor T cells among recipient peripheral blood mononuclear cells. Samples from a few later patients were sequenced in-house on an Illumina MiSeq with MiXCR processing rather than by the commercial service. The research as a whole found: GvH clones were detected in recipient bone marrow, and some of these GvH clones were observed earlier in ileal mucosa or blood, consistent with an intestinal mucosal origin. Early after transplant, peak levels of circulating GvH clones were associated with declines in HvG clones. High GvH to HvG T cell clonal ratios were observed in the allografts of patients with donor T cell macrochimerism. The relatively low number and heterogeneity of intestinal transplant patients limited the conclusions.

Receptor amplification or capture employed the immunoSEQ multiplex PCR assay. For most patients, genomic DNA was isolated with the Qiagen DNeasy Blood and Tissue Kit and shipped frozen to Adaptive Biotechnologies for TCR sequencing. Adaptive Biotechnologies carried out high-throughput TCR-beta CDR3 sequencing of genomic DNA for most patients. Turning to the authors' computational methods: TCR sequencing data for 15 to 20 patients were retrieved from Adaptive's ImmunoSEQ software; a few other patients were processed with MiXCR and VDJtools. CD4 versus CD8 sorting errors were corrected by removing sequences found in both subsets at a frequency ratio below 5:1. CDR3 nucleotide sequences shared by donor and recipient were removed because the origin of these sequences could not be assigned. Alloreactive clones required at least 2-fold expansion over unstimulated cells and minimum CFSE-low frequency of 0.002% (template counts) or 0.001% (read counts). Mappable clones were those detected in sequenced pre-transplant spleen, lymph node, or MLR CFSE-low populations of the donor or recipient. The cumulative frequency of alloreactive clones was calculated as a percentage of all sequences, weighted by copy number. As stored in TCRdb, this immuneACCESS dataset retains in-frame rearrangements with V and J assigned. A fraction of the clones does not appear; measured against another copy, unresolved V genes explain less than half of the discrepancy, and the remainder lacks a known reason. V and J calls plus clone size are reproduced from that table; the DNA served to infer D and trimming. For this sample there are 100,000 to 120,000 clones; just over 90% appear just once. The ten largest make up roughly 0.5% of the sample.

A distance of 15 bases separates the germline ends of V and J, which lose 0 bases and 5 bases respectively. The CDR3 spans 15 residues, from the cysteine through the phenylalanine. Just CDR3 DNA is preserved here, 45 bases in frame from base 1. CDR1 SGHRS and CDR2 YFSETQ were looked up in the germline V gene. Explained via the paper, the time point label denotes: cells obtained before transplantation from donor or recipient. CD3+CD4+ and CD3+CD8+ populations were FACS-sorted from unstimulated pre-transplant donor and recipient cells taken from spleen or lymph nodes. This clone was seen a single time. Its target antigen remains unknown. Qualities for individual bases were not recorded, and no much larger clone is one base off.

Sample: unstimulated CD8+ T cells sorted from spleen or lymph node cells, taken before intestinal transplant. The rearranged segments are TRBV5-1 and TRBJ2-7; a confident D gene designation cannot be given. The receptor was derived from a human donor who received an intestinal transplant. The CDR3 reads CASSLAGLSGDEQYF. The base sequence is TGCGCCAGCAGCTTGGCCGGGCTATCCGGCGACGAGCAGTACTTC. When the CDR3 is completed using the reference TRBV5-1 and TRBJ2-7 genes on either side, the full variable domain is KAGVTQTPRYLIKTRGQQVTLSCSPISGHRSVSWYQQTPGQGLQFLFEYFSETQRNKGNFPGRFSGRQFSNSRSEMNVSTLELGDSALYLCASSLAGLSGDEQYFGPGTRLTVT.